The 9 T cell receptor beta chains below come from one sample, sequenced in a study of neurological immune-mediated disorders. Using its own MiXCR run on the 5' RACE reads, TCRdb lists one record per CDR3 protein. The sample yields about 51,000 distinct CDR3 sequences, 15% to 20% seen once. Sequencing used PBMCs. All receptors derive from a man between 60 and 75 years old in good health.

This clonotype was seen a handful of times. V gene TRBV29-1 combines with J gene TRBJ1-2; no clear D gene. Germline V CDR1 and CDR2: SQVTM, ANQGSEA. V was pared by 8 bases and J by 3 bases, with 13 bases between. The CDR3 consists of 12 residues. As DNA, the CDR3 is TGCAGCATATCGGGTGGGGACTATGGCTACACCTTC. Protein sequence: CSISGGDYGYTF.

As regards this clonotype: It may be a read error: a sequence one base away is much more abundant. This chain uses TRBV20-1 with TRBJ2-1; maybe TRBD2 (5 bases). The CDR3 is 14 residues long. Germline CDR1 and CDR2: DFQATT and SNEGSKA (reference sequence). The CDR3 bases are TGCAGTGCTAGAGCCGGGATTCACTACAATGAGAAGTTCTTC. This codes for CSARAGIHYNEKFF.

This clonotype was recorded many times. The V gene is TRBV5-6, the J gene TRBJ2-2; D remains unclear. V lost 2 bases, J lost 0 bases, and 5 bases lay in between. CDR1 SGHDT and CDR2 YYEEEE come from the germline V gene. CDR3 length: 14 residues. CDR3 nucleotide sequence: TGTGCCAGCAGCTTAGGGCCGAACACCGGGGAGCTGTTTTTT. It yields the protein CASSLGPNTGELFF. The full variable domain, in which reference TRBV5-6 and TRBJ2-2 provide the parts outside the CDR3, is DAGVTQSPTHLIKTRGQQVTLRCSPKSGHDTVSWYQQALGQGPQFIFQYYEEEERQRGNFPDRFSGHQFPNYSSELNVNALLLGDSALYLCASSLGPNTGELFFGEGSRLTVL.

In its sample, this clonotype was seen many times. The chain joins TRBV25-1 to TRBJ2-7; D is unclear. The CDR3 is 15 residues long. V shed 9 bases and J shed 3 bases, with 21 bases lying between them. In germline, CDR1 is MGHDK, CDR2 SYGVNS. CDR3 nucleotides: TGTGCCAGTCAGTTAGGCGGCGGAGTCGTCTACGAGCAGTACTTC. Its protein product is CASQLGGGVVYEQYF.

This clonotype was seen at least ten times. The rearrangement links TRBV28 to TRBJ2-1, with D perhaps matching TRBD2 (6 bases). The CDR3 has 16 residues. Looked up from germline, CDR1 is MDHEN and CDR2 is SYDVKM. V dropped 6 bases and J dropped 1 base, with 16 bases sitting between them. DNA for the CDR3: TGTGCCAGCAGGTTAAGCGGGTGGGGTTCCTACAATGAGCAGTTCTTC. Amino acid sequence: CASRLSGWGSYNEQFF.

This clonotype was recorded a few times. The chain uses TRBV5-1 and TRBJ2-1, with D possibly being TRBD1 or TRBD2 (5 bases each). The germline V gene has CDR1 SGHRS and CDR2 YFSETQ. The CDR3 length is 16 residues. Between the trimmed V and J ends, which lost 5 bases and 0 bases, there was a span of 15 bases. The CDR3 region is CASRPSGTVSYNEQFF. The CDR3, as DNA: TGCGCCAGCAGACCCTCCGGGACCGTCTCCTACAATGAGCAGTTCTTC. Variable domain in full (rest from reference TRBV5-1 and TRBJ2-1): KAGVTQTPRYLIKTRGQQVTLSCSPISGHRSVSWYQQTPGQGLQFLFEYFSETQRNKGNFPGRFSGRQFSNSRSEMNVSTLELGDSALYLCASRPSGTVSYNEQFFGPGTRLTVL.

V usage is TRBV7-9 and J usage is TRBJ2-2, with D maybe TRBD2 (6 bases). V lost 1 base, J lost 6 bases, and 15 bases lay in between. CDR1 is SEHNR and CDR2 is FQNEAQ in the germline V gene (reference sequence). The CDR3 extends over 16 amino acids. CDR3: CASSLDGGIGPGELFF. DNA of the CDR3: TGTGCCAGCAGCTTAGATGGAGGGATCGGCCCCGGGGAGCTGTTTTTT.

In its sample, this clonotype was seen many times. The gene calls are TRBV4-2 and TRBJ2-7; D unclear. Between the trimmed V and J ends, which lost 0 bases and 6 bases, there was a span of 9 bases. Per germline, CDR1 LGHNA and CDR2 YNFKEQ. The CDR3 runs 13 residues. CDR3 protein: CASSQDLGSEQYF. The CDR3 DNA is TGTGCCAGCAGCCAAGATCTTGGGTCCGAGCAGTACTTC.

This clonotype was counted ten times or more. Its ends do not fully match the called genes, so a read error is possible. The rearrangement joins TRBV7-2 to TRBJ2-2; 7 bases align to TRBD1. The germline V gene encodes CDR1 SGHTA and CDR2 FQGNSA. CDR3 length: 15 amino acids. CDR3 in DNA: TGTGTCAGCAGCAGACGACAGGGTAGTAACGGGGAGCTGTTTTTT. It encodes CVSSRRQGSNGELFF.